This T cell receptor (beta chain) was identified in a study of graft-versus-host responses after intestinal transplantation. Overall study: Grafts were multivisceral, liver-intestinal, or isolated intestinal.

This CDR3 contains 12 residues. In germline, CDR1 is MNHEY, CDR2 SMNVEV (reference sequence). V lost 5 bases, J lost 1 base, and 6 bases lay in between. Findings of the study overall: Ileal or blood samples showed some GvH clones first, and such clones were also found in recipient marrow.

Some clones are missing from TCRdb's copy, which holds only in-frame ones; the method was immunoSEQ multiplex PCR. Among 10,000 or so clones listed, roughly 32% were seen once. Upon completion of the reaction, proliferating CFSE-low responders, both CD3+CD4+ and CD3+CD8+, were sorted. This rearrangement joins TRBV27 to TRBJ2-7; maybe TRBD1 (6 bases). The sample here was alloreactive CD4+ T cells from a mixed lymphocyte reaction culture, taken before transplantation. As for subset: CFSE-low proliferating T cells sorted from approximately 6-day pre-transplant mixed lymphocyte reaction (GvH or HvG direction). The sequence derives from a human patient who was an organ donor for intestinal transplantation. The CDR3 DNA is TGTGCCAGCAGTACAGGGTCCTACGAGCAGTACTTC. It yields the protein CASSTGSYEQYF.